This TCR beta chain is drawn from a study of blood T cell repertoires in COVID-19. Across the study: Samples representing acute and convalescent COVID-19 were sourced from the United States, Italy and Spain. The cDNA or gDNA used as material had been derived from T cells, B-cell-depleted T cells, or PBMCs.

Patients in Seattle were enrolled during active infection, then followed longitudinally. The CDR3 spans 15 residues. Germline V gives CDR1 MDHEN, CDR2 SYDVKM. The J segment lost 4 bases and the V segment lost 2 bases, leaving 3 bases of the junction unmatched. Original processing methods: Nucleated cell counts were estimated from reference gene primer amplification. The repertoire was sequenced with immunoSEQ multiplex PCR; TCRdb's copy has only in-frame clones and lacks some. The DNA gave D and trimming, while V, J and clone size come from that table. Of roughly 200,000 clones listed, approximately 83% are singletons.

The V gene is TRBV28, the J gene TRBJ1-1; 11 nucleotides agree with TRBD1. Source material: peripheral blood. The sequence was obtained from a woman in her 30s with COVID-19, enrolled during active disease. The CDR3, as DNA: TGTGCCAGCAGTTTAGCGGGGACAGGGGGCACTGAAGCTTTCTTT. Protein product: CASSLAGTGGTEAFF.